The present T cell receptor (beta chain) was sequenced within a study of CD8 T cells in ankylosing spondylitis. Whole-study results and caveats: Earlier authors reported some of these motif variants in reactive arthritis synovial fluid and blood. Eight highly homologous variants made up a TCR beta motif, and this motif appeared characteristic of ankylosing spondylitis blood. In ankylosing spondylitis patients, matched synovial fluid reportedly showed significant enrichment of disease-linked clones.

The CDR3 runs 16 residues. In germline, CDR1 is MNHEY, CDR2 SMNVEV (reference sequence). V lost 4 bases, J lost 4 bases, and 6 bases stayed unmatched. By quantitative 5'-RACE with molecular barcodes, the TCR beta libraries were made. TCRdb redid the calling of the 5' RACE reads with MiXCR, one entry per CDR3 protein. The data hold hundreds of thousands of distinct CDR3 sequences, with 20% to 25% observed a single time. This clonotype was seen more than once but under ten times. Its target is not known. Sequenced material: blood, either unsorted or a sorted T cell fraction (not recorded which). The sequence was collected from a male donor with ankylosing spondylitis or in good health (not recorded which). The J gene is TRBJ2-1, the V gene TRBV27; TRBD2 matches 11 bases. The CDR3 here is CASSYTSGGPYNEQFF. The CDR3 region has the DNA TGTGCCAGCAGTTACACTAGCGGGGGTCCTTACAATGAGCAGTTCTTC.